Presented here are 25 T cell receptor beta chains from one specimen sequenced in a study of blood T cell repertoires in COVID-19. Assay: immunoSEQ multiplex PCR; the TCRdb copy retains only in-frame clones and omits some. Found here are hundreds of thousands of clones, around 90% of them singletons; the top ten hold approximately 0.98%. Sequenced material: peripheral blood. These receptors were collected from a woman in her thirties or forties with COVID-19, enrolled during active disease.

The V and J genes are TRBV30 and TRBJ2-7; 10 nucleotides agree with TRBD2. After removal of 0 bases from V and 2 bases from J, the junction contained 4 bases not matched to a gene. The CDR3 length is 15 residues. Germline V gives CDR1 GTSNPN, CDR2 SVGIG (reference sequence). CDR3 DNA: TGTGCCTGGAGTGTTTCTAGCGGGAGTACCTACGAGCAGTACTTC. The encoded protein is CAWSVSSGSTYEQYF.

The genes are TRBV11-2 and TRBJ1-6; TRBD1 matches 8 bases. V gave up 1 base and J gave up 6 bases; unmatched junction bases: 5. The CDR3 loop spans 16 amino acids. Germline V gene sequence: CDR1 SGHAT, CDR2 FQNNGV. CDR3 bases: TGTGCCAGCAGCTTAGGCCCAGGGGGCAGTAATTCACCCCTCCACTTT. It translates to CASSLGPGGSNSPLHF.

The chain uses TRBV6-2 or TRBV6-3 and TRBJ1-1; 8 positions match TRBD1. This CDR3 region has 16 residues. J gave up 5 bases and V 6 bases, and 14 bases lay outside the gene matches. Germline CDR1 reads MNHEY; CDR2 reads SVGEGT. In DNA, the CDR3 is TGTGCCAGCAGCCCCCGACAGGGGCGCATTAGGACTGAAGCTTTCTTT. Its protein is CASSPRQGRIRTEAFF.

The gene calls are TRBV9 and TRBJ1-2; D call uncertain. The V end lost 4 bases, the J end lost 8 bases, and 9 bases lay between the germline ends. This CDR3 is built from 11 residues. Per germline, CDR1 SGDLS and CDR2 YYNGEE. The CDR3 DNA reads TGTGCCAGCAGCTCCTCTAGGGGCTACACCTTC. Its translation is CASSSSRGYTF.

The V gene is TRBV6-6, the J gene TRBJ2-7; D might be TRBD1 (5 bases). The CDR3 spans 11 residues. The germline gives CDR1 MNHNY, CDR2 SVGAGI (reference sequence). The CDR3 DNA is TGTGCTTCCACCAGGGCCTACGAGCAGTACTTC. Protein: CASTRAYEQYF.

The CDR3 region is CASTQSSPMNTEAFF. CDR3 in DNA: TGTGCCAGCACCCAATCTAGCCCCATGAACACTGAAGCTTTCTTT. V usage is TRBV6-5 and J usage is TRBJ1-1; unclear D gene. This CDR3 has 15 residues. With 7 bases removed from V and 0 bases from J, the gap between germline ends came to 15 bases. From germline, CDR1 is MNHEY and CDR2 SVGAGI.

The chain combines TRBV6-5 with TRBJ1-4; 9 positions agree with TRBD1. CDR1 MNHEY and CDR2 SVGAGI come from the germline V gene. With 8 bases clipped from V and 5 bases from J, the junction kept 6 bases outside the gene matches. This CDR3 is built from 14 residues. CDR3 sequence (DNA): TGTGCCAGCGTTAGGGACAGGGTAAATGAAAAACTGTTTTTT. It yields the protein CASVRDRVNEKLFF.

V gene TRBV19 combines with J gene TRBJ1-2, with a possible D match to TRBD1 (6 bases). The ends were cut back, 8 bases at V and 6 bases at J, with 25 bases in the middle. CDR1 is LNHDA, CDR2 SQIVND, per germline (reference sequence). The CDR3 covers 16 residues. CDR3 sequence reads: CASSIGSGGRRDGYTF. CDR3 nucleotides: TGTGCCAGTTCAATCGGCTCCGGGGGGCGACGGGATGGCTACACCTTC.

The V gene is TRBV4-3, the J gene TRBJ1-6; D is perhaps TRBD1 (5 bases). Between the trimmed V and J ends, which lost 0 bases and 7 bases, there was a span of 13 bases. CDR3 length: 16 amino acids. In germline, CDR1 is LGHNA, CDR2 YSLEER. The CDR3 coding sequence is TGCGCCAGCAGCCAAGACGTCAGGGATAGGAATTCACCCCTCCACTTT. Protein sequence: CASSQDVRDRNSPLHF.

The genes are TRBV28 and TRBJ1-1; 7 positions agree with TRBD1. Germline CDR1 reads MDHEN; CDR2 reads SYDVKM. This CDR3 has 14 residues. The junction had 7 bases not matched to a gene; V was cut back by 2 bases and J by 7 bases. CDR3: CASSLAGGSFEAFF. CDR3 bases: TGTGCCAGCAGTTTAGCAGGGGGTTCGTTTGAAGCTTTCTTT.

The J gene is TRBJ2-1, the V gene TRBV6-2 or TRBV6-3; D is ambiguous. CDR3 length equals 16 residues. Germline V gene sequence: CDR1 MNHEY, CDR2 SVGEGT. V lost 4 bases and J lost 7, with 20 bases in between. CDR3 residues: CASSSARSEGWNEQFF. The CDR3 nucleotides read TGTGCCAGCAGTTCCGCGAGGTCCGAAGGTTGGAATGAGCAGTTCTTC.

This chain uses TRBV5-4 with TRBJ2-7; D not resolved. The CDR3 has 15 residues. The germline V and J ends were trimmed by 1 base and 5 bases, with 16 bases remaining between them. Looked up from germline, CDR1 is SGHNT and CDR2 is YYREEE (reference sequence). In DNA form, the CDR3 reads TGTGCCAGCAGCTTGAAACTGGCAGGCGCGAACGAGCAGTACTTC. This codes for CASSLKLAGANEQYF. Full variable domain (rest looked up from reference TRBV5-4 and TRBJ2-7): ETGVTQSPTHLIKTRGQQVTLRCSSQSGHNTVSWYQQALGQGPQFIFQYYREEENGRGNFPPRFSGLQFPNYSSELNVNALELDDSALYLCASSLKLAGANEQYFGPGTRLTVT.

This sequence joins TRBV19 and TRBJ2-3, with 9 bases fitting TRBD1. The germline V gene has CDR1 LNHDA and CDR2 SQIVND (reference sequence). CDR3 length: 13 residues. J lost 5 bases, V lost 10 bases, and 7 bases had no gene match. The CDR3 region is CATSDRGGDTQYF. In nucleotides, the CDR3 is TGTGCCACCTCGGACAGGGGTGGAGATACGCAGTATTTT.

The rearrangement joins TRBV6-2 or TRBV6-3 to TRBJ1-6; D call uncertain. The CDR3 runs to 13 residues. Per the germline V gene, CDR1 is MNHEY and CDR2 is SVGEGT. V lost 3 bases and J 7 bases, leaving 7 bases between the germline ends. As DNA, the CDR3 is TGTGCCAGCAGTTATCCAGTGAATTCACCCCTCCACTTT. This translates into CASSYPVNSPLHF.

The chain uses TRBV6-2 or TRBV6-3 and TRBJ2-1; the D is unclear. The V gene's germline CDR1 is MNHEY and CDR2 SVGEGT. The CDR3 totals 13 residues. Trimming removed 5 bases at V and 8 bases at J, with 13 bases between. This chain's CDR3 is CASSPTTSDEQFF. CDR3 bases: TGTGCCAGCAGTCCGACAACTTCCGATGAGCAGTTCTTC.

This sequence joins TRBV5-1 and TRBJ2-1; tentative D call: TRBD1 (6 bases). The CDR3 loop spans 13 amino acids. The germline CDR1 and CDR2 sequences are SGHRS and YFSETQ. Trimming removed 2 bases at V and 7 bases at J, with 10 bases between. The CDR3 is CASSLSRGNEQFF. CDR3 DNA: TGCGCCAGCAGCTTATCAAGGGGGAATGAGCAGTTCTTC. Full variable domain (missing parts from reference TRBV5-1 and TRBJ2-1): KAGVTQTPRYLIKTRGQQVTLSCSPISGHRSVSWYQQTPGQGLQFLFEYFSETQRNKGNFPGRFSGRQFSNSRSEMNVSTLELGDSALYLCASSLSRGNEQFFGPGTRLTVL.

The chain combines TRBV5-1 with TRBJ2-7; the D gene is possibly TRBD1 (5 bases). The CDR3 runs to 16 residues. Germline V lookup: CDR1 SGHRS, CDR2 YFSETQ. V lost 2 bases and J 5 bases, leaving 20 bases between the germline ends. The DNA for the CDR3 is TGCGCCAGCAGCTTATACTTCAGGGAAAAGAGCGACGAGCAGTACTTC. Encoded protein: CASSLYFREKSDEQYF.

The gene calls are TRBV5-6 and TRBJ2-1; D not certain. Trimming removed 0 bases from V and 13 bases from J, with 8 bases in between. The CDR3 runs 11 residues. CDR1 and CDR2 (germline): SGHDT, YYEEEE. The CDR3 region is CASSLGHSQFF. The DNA for the CDR3 is TGTGCCAGCAGCTTGGGTCACTCCCAGTTCTTC.

The chain carries TRBV6-6 and TRBJ2-1; 10 nucleotides agree with TRBD2. V lost 6 bases, J lost 6 bases, and 5 bases stayed unmatched. There are 14 residues in the CDR3. Germline loops: CDR1 MNHNY, CDR2 SVGAGI (reference sequence). CDR3 bases: TGTGCCAGCAGACCAGCGGGGGGGCCCAATGAGCAGTTCTTC. Translation gives CASRPAGGPNEQFF.

Comment on this clone: Other nucleotide sequences in the sample specify the same CDR3. V gene TRBV15 combines with J gene TRBJ2-7; D gene uncertain. Looked up from germline, CDR1 is LNHNV and CDR2 is YYDKDF (reference sequence). This CDR3 is built from 14 residues. V was cut by 1 base and J by 0 bases, with 7 bases left in between. DNA for the CDR3: TGTGCCACCAGCAGAGGTGGCAGCTCCTACGAGCAGTACTTC. It translates to CATSRGGSSYEQYF. Looking up the rest from reference TRBV15 and TRBJ2-7 gives the full variable domain: DAMVIQNPRYQVTQFGKPVTLSCSQTLNHNVMYWYQQKSSQAPKLLFHYYDKDFNNEADTPDNFQSRRPNTSFCFLDIRSPGLGDTAMYLCATSRGGSSYEQYFGPGTRLTVT.

The genes are TRBV28 and TRBJ2-3, with 7 bases fitting TRBD1. The germline V gene has CDR1 MDHEN and CDR2 SYDVKM. This CDR3 comprises 17 residues. The V segment lost 5 bases and the J segment 4 bases; nucleotides outside the gene matches: 15. The CDR3, as DNA: TGTGCCAGCAGTCCCCTACCCAACAGGGGCAGGGCAGATACGCAGTATTTT. Its protein is CASSPLPNRGRADTQYF.

The chain has TRBV7-2 and TRBJ1-1; D is ambiguous. Germline V gene sequence: CDR1 SGHTA, CDR2 FQGNSA. The CDR3 extends over 13 amino acids. Trimming took off 4 bases at V and 7 bases at J, with 13 bases between the two ends. This chain's CDR3 is CASSSSGGHEAFF. The CDR3 bases are TGTGCCAGCAGCTCCTCGGGAGGGCATGAAGCTTTCTTT.

The genes are TRBV24-1 and TRBJ1-5; 8 bases map to TRBD1. The junction had 6 bases not matched to a gene; V was cut back by 7 bases and J by 5 bases. This CDR3 contains 14 residues. Germline-derived CDR1 and CDR2 are KGHDR and SFDVKD. The CDR3 spells CATRGQGRDQPQHF. DNA of the CDR3: TGTGCCACCAGAGGACAGGGAAGAGATCAGCCCCAGCATTTT.

The genes are TRBV27 and TRBJ2-3; no clear D gene. This CDR3 is 15 amino acids long. V lost 6 bases, J lost 0 bases, and 13 bases lay in between. Germline V gives CDR1 MNHEY, CDR2 SMNVEV (reference sequence). CDR3 residues: CASSPIRYSTDTQYF. The CDR3 bases are TGTGCCAGCAGCCCCATTCGGTATAGCACAGATACGCAGTATTTT.

The V and J genes are TRBV6-6 and TRBJ1-2, with 9 nucleotides matching TRBD1. Germline V gene lookup returns CDR1 MNHNY and CDR2 SVGAGI (reference sequence). The V gene end was trimmed by 5 bases and the J gene end by 6 bases; junction bases not matched to a gene: 4. The CDR3 consists of 13 residues. CDR3 sequence: CASSPTGGHGYTF. The CDR3 DNA reads TGTGCCAGCAGTCCGACAGGGGGGCATGGCTACACCTTC.